The present entry profiles one T cell receptor (beta chain) with its context. Its antigen is unknown. The source of the sample is a study of cytomegalovirus exposure and HLA in healthy donors. The study, taken as a whole, reports: The authors enumerated 164 TCR beta chains as linked to cytomegalovirus.

Germline V lookup: CDR1 SGHTA, CDR2 FQGNSA. Trimming took 3 bases from V and 8 from J, leaving 13 bases between them. This CDR3 has 14 residues. The PCR ran on 60 Vbeta and 13 Jbeta primers. Repertoires were generated with immunoSEQ multiplex PCR, while TCRdb's copy carries only in-frame clones and drops some. The sample has 200,000 or so clones; under 90% are singletons. The sequenced material came from PBMCs. The chain joins TRBV7-2 to TRBJ1-4; D may be TRBD1 (5 bases). This TCR was recovered from a boy between 2 and 10 years old in good health and CMV-seronegative. CDR3 residues: CASSFPGVEEKLFF. In nucleotides, the CDR3 is TGTGCCAGCAGCTTCCCGGGGGTCGAGGAAAAACTGTTTTTT.